The TCR beta chain under discussion was sequenced for a study of Ad26.COV2.S vaccination and SARS-CoV-2 variants. Study-wide points: Researchers reported similar non-spike TCR breadth in vaccine and placebo recipients. Reported findings describe substantial breadth in spike-specific CD8+ and CD4+ T cell responses following vaccination.

Treatment indicated: roughly 18 received Ad26.COV2.S at low or high dose, single or two shots; about 5 received placebo; per-sample allocation not given. Day 63 after the first vaccine or placebo injection was the time point for sampling. The donor was a Boston adult aged 18-55 years. It was Wuhan-strain SARS-CoV-2 spike that the Ad26 vaccine vector expressed. The CDR3 has 15 residues. The germline V gene has CDR1 SGHVS and CDR2 FQNEAQ. V was pared by 4 bases and J by 0 bases, with 5 bases of the junction left unmatched. Sequenced by immunoSEQ multiplex PCR; TCRdb stores in-frame clones only, minus some. The table records some 340,000 clones, about 86% of them present only once. Worth noting for this clone: The target antigen is unknown.

V is TRBV7-8 and J is TRBJ1-2, with 7 bases identical to TRBD1. This receptor was identified in a person between 18 and 65 years old who received the Ad26.COV2.S COVID-19 vaccine or a placebo. The source was peripheral blood, collected in a trial of Ad26.COV2.S vaccine versus placebo. The DNA of the CDR3 is TGTGCCAGCAGCTGGGACAGTGACTCTAACTATGGCTACACCTTC. It encodes CASSWDSDSNYGYTF.